The entry below gives a single T cell receptor beta chain sequence along with its context. Its antigen target is currently unknown. Within one base of it there is no much larger clone, and no base qualities were kept. TCR alpha and beta CDR3 regions were amplified with the iRepertoire nested amplicon-rescue multiplex PCR (arm-PCR) platform from RNA. For one-step reverse transcription and amplification, about 90-400 ng of tissue mRNA or PBMC total RNA was used as input. After bead purification, a secondary multiplex PCR added Illumina adapters, and libraries were gel-purified between 200 and 400 bp. Libraries carried internal 6-nucleotide barcodes used for demultiplexing. The libraries were sequenced on an Illumina MiSeq using 2x220 or 2x250 nucleotide paired-end reads. The authors' pipeline ran thus. Paired reads were merged with FLASH 1.2.11 and aligned to the GRCh37 human genome with BWA-MEM before extracting TRA and TRB reads. For V and J assignment, an IMGT-derived reference of cassette sequences and CDR3 motifs that included pseudogenes was used. Reads were translated in three frames, and productive CDR3s were defined by a C…FGXG motif without stop codons. Unique combinations of V-J cassette pair and CDR3 amino acid sequence were defined as clonotypes. Hamming distance filtering was applied to reads, with thresholds set by the sequence error rate of each sample in mapped regions. Through fastp at Q25 and MiXCR, TCRdb rebuilt clones from the public reads, retaining in-frame beta chains. Entries are consolidated by CDR3 protein sequence, retaining the most common genes and DNA. What appears here as the V and J calls and clone size reflects TCRdb's work, not the paper's. The sample table shows 160,000 or so distinct CDR3 sequences, and about 46% are seen once. Around 5.3% of the sample belongs to the ten largest clones.

The sample comes from a study of glioma-infiltrating T cells (dated by TCRdb to the mid-2010s). Context from the whole study: TCR alpha- and beta-chain repertoires were sequenced from glioma tissue, non-neoplastic brain tissue and matched peripheral blood mononuclear cells. To measure divergence between tissue and blood T-cell populations, each tissue-infiltrating repertoire was compared with the peripheral blood repertoire of the same patient. The paired cohort was made up of three low-grade glioma patients, under ten primary glioblastoma patients and three non-glioma patients who contributed non-neoplastic brain tissue. Overall study outcomes, separate from this receptor: Only a very small number of CDR3 sequences turned up in both tissue and blood, a result put down to high CDR3 diversity combined with limited sampling. VJ-independent divergence between tissue and blood was lower than expected in non-neoplastic patients but higher than expected in all gliomas, particularly low-grade gliomas. The group comparisons were based on small numbers of patients: three non-neoplastic, three low-grade glioma and roughly eight glioblastoma patients.

The junction carries 9 bases between V and J, which are trimmed by 5 bases and 0 bases respectively. CDR1 and CDR2, looked up from the germline V gene, are SGHRS and YFSETQ. The CDR3 runs 13 amino acids, cysteine and phenylalanine included. The read is trimmed to its CDR3 DNA, 39 bases read in frame from base 1. The material sequenced was glioma tissue, nonneoplastic brain tissue, or PBMCs (not recorded which). This sequence uses TRBV5-1 and TRBJ2-7; a confident D gene designation cannot be given. This receptor was identified in a human donor with low-grade glioma or glioblastoma, undergoing nonglioma brain surgery, or in good health (not recorded which). The bases read TGCGCCAGCAGGCGTCAGGACTCCTACGAGCAGTACTTC. Its protein is CASRRQDSYEQYF.